The source of this T cell receptor beta chain is a study of shared clonotypes between healthy human individuals. The CDR3 is made up of 15 amino acids. Germline assignment: CDR1 MNHNS and CDR2 SASEGT. V was pared by 7 bases and J by 0 bases, with 13 bases between. Each sorted subset replicate got 200 ng genomic DNA, 25,000 to 35,000 genomes. Method: immunoSEQ multiplex PCR; TCRdb's copy keeps in-frame clones and lacks some. In the table there are about 2.3 million clones, approximately 90% of which are singletons. Findings and caveats of the study: Only blood was sampled, and tissue TCR repertoires likely differ from blood ones. Sharing across a few donors was seen in 4.5% to 6.5% of naive CD4 clonotypes.

This clone showed up just once. No antigen is known for it. This chain links TRBV6-1 with TRBJ1-5; TRBD1 is a possible D gene (5 bases). The clonotype was recovered from a man aged 18 to 29 in good health. Some clones in this sample may be carry-over from other donors' samples. The sample consisted of naive CD4+ T cells from PBMCs. Subset meaning: CD45RA+ positively selected. The DNA of the CDR3 is TGTGCCAGCACCCCCGGGACGGTTAGCAATCAGCCCCAGCATTTT. This translates into CASTPGTVSNQPQHF.